These 26 T cell receptor beta chains were all obtained from the same sample, sequenced in a study of cytomegalovirus exposure and HLA in healthy donors. With 60 Vbeta and 13 Jbeta primers, the PCR was carried out. The data were produced by immunoSEQ multiplex PCR, yet TCRdb's version contains in-frame clones alone and is incomplete. Of about 120,000 clones detected, 50% to 65% appear once; the ten largest clones hold roughly 9%. The material sequenced was PBMCs. Every receptor here comes from a woman aged 35 to 49 in good health and CMV-seropositive.

The chain recombines TRBV18 with TRBJ2-5; D gene unclear. The CDR3 is 15 residues long. Germline V CDR1 and CDR2: KGHSH, LQKENI. Trimming stripped 2 bases from V and 2 bases from J, with 12 bases between. CDR3 sequence: CASSPSPSHQETQYF. The CDR3 coding sequence is TGTGCCAGCTCACCAAGTCCTAGTCATCAAGAGACCCAGTACTTC.

The chain joins TRBV30 to TRBJ1-2; the D gene is possibly TRBD1 (5 bases). With 4 bases removed from V and 4 bases from J, the gap between germline ends came to 16 bases. The germline V gene encodes CDR1 GTSNPN and CDR2 SVGIG (reference sequence). This CDR3 region has 14 residues. The CDR3 sequence: CAWIRSGESYGYTF. Written as DNA, the CDR3 is TGTGCCTGGATTCGTTCGGGGGAGAGCTATGGCTACACCTTC.

This clone has more than one count but fewer than ten. The chain is built from TRBV6-1 and TRBJ2-7; perhaps TRBD1 as D (6 bases). The germline CDR1 and CDR2 sequences are MNHNS and SASEGT. This CDR3 has 15 residues. The V end lost 1 base, the J end lost 5 bases, and 15 bases lay between the germline ends. CDR3 loop: CASSEEVGAVHEQYF. CDR3 coding DNA: TGTGCCAGCAGTGAAGAAGTGGGGGCAGTCCACGAGCAGTACTTC.

The genes are TRBV25-1 and TRBJ2-7, with a weak D call TRBD1 (5 bases). With 3 bases removed from V and 4 bases from J, the gap between germline ends came to 10 bases. The CDR3 runs to 13 residues. Germline loops: CDR1 MGHDK, CDR2 SYGVNS. The DNA for the CDR3 is TGTGCCAGCAGTGACCTACAGGTTTACGAGCAGTACTTC. It encodes CASSDLQVYEQYF.

The gene calls are TRBV18 and TRBJ1-2; the D gene is possibly TRBD1 (6 bases). CDR3 length equals 15 residues. Trimming pared 3 bases from V and 1 base from J, leaving 12 bases between. Germline loops: CDR1 KGHSH, CDR2 LQKENI. The CDR3 here is CASSPDTGLNYGYTF. CDR3 nucleotides: TGTGCCAGCTCACCTGATACAGGGCTTAACTATGGCTACACCTTC.

The V call is TRBV5-6, the J call TRBJ1-6, with D unclear. Germline V gene lookup returns CDR1 SGHDT and CDR2 YYEEEE. V lost 1 base, J lost 10 bases, and 12 bases lay in between. This CDR3 region has 14 residues. The CDR3 sequence: CASSLKTNFSPLHF. CDR3 sequence (DNA): TGTGCCAGCAGCTTGAAGACAAATTTCTCACCCCTCCACTTT.

The rearrangement links TRBV4-2 to TRBJ2-7; 8 nucleotides match TRBD2. The V gene's germline CDR1 is LGHNA and CDR2 YNFKEQ. This CDR3 is built from 15 residues. V shed 0 bases and J 3 bases; nucleotides not matched to a gene: 4. Written as DNA, the CDR3 is TGTGCCAGCAGCCAAGAGTCGGGACTAGTCTACGAGCAGTACTTC. This encodes CASSQESGLVYEQYF.

The V and J genes are TRBV27 and TRBJ1-2; D not certain. CDR1 and CDR2 (germline): MNHEY, SMNVEV (reference sequence). The CDR3 is made up of 19 amino acids. Trimming removed 4 bases at V and 1 base at J, with 25 bases between. The CDR3 spells CASSSVGRIRSLFNYGYTF. DNA for the CDR3: TGTGCCAGCAGTTCCGTCGGCCGGATTAGGAGCCTCTTTAACTATGGCTACACCTTC.

CDR3 bases: TGTGCCAGCAGTTCAATAAAGGGGGTTTATACTGAAGCTTTCTTT. Protein product: CASSSIKGVYTEAFF. This chain connects TRBV27 to TRBJ1-1; D is perhaps TRBD1 (6 bases). The germline CDR1 and CDR2 sequences are MNHEY and SMNVEV (reference sequence). V was pared by 4 bases and J by 5 bases, with 17 bases between. The CDR3 has 15 amino acids.

The chain employs TRBV15 and TRBJ1-1; possibly TRBD1 for D (6 bases). This CDR3 has 14 amino acids. Germline V CDR1 and CDR2: LNHNV, YYDKDF (reference sequence). Trimming left V 0 bases short and J 4 bases short, with 9 bases between. The CDR3 region has the DNA TGTGCCACCAGCAGAGATCAGGGGTCCACTGAAGCTTTCTTT. It specifies CATSRDQGSTEAFF.

The chain combines TRBV27 with TRBJ2-7; 7 bases align to TRBD1. Germline CDR1 and CDR2: MNHEY and SMNVEV (reference sequence). V gave up 5 bases and J gave up 3 bases; unmatched junction bases: 10. The CDR3 has 15 amino acids. CDR3 nucleotides: TGTGCCAGCAGTCTCCGCCGGGACAGACGCTACGAGCAGTACTTC. Its protein is CASSLRRDRRYEQYF.

V and J are TRBV27 and TRBJ2-1; tentative D call: TRBD2 (5 bases). Germline V gives CDR1 MNHEY, CDR2 SMNVEV (reference sequence). V dropped 2 bases and J dropped 0 bases, with 20 bases sitting between them. This CDR3 has 19 amino acids. Here the CDR3 DNA reads TGTGCCAGCAGTTTAGGGGTACCCGGGGTAATCAGCTCCTACAATGAGCAGTTCTTC. Residues: CASSLGVPGVISSYNEQFF.

V and J are TRBV5-6 and TRBJ1-1; the D gene is possibly TRBD1 (5 bases). There are 15 residues in the CDR3. Trimming took off 0 bases at V and 1 base at J, with 10 bases between the two ends. Germline assignment: CDR1 SGHDT and CDR2 YYEEEE. The CDR3 coding sequence is TGTGCCAGCAGCTTGGGTTGGGGCACGAACACTGAAGCTTTCTTT. Its translation is CASSLGWGTNTEAFF.

The chain carries TRBV28 and TRBJ2-7; TRBD2 matches 9 bases. The CDR3 has 15 residues. The junction had 6 bases not matched to a gene; V was cut back by 5 bases and J by 1 base. Germline V gene lookup returns CDR1 MDHEN and CDR2 SYDVKM. CDR3 protein: CASSAPAGGSYEQYF. CDR3 sequence (DNA): TGTGCCAGCAGTGCCCCAGCGGGAGGTTCCTACGAGCAGTACTTC.

V and J are TRBV11-2 and TRBJ2-7, with 10 nucleotides matching TRBD2. J lost 4 bases, V lost 5 bases, and 5 bases had no gene match. The CDR3 totals 14 residues. CDR1 SGHAT and CDR2 FQNNGV come from the germline V gene. CDR3 residues: CASSRGTSAYEQYF. CDR3 nucleotide sequence: TGTGCCAGCAGCCGAGGGACTAGCGCATACGAGCAGTACTTC.

The chain carries TRBV10-3 and TRBJ2-7; 10 bases line up with TRBD1. The trim removed 10 bases at V and 2 bases at J, leaving 2 bases unmatched. The length of the CDR3 is 12 residues. In germline, CDR1 is ENHRY, CDR2 SYGVKD. The DNA for the CDR3 is TGTGCCAGCGGACAGGGGGCCTACGAGCAGTACTTC. It is translated as CASGQGAYEQYF.

As DNA, the CDR3 is TGTGCCAGCAGCTTAGCGGGACTACAAGAGACCCAGTACTTC. Protein sequence: CASSLAGLQETQYF. The chain recombines TRBV7-2 with TRBJ2-5, with TRBD2 matching 7 bases. The germline V gene encodes CDR1 SGHTA and CDR2 FQGNSA. The V and J ends lost 0 bases and 2 bases, in that order; junction bases with no gene match: 0. The CDR3 has 14 residues.

V usage is TRBV27 and J usage is TRBJ2-7, with 8 bases lining up with TRBD2. This CDR3 comprises 14 residues. Germline trimming cut 4 bases from V and 9 bases from J; bases unmatched to any gene: 11. Germline CDR1 is MNHEY and CDR2 is SMNVEV (reference sequence). CDR3 sequence reads: CASSSLSGTEWQYF. The CDR3 nucleotides are TGTGCCAGCAGTTCCCTTAGCGGGACGGAATGGCAGTACTTC.

The genes are TRBV19 and TRBJ1-2, with 12 bases identical to TRBD1. This CDR3 spans 14 amino acids. Germline values: CDR1 LNHDA, CDR2 SQIVND (reference sequence). Losses at the gene ends were 3 bases for V and 8 bases for J; bases not matched to a gene: 4. The DNA of the CDR3 is TGTGCCAGTAGTATGGGACAGGGGGCGAGCGGCTACACCTTC. This encodes CASSMGQGASGYTF.

This sequence joins TRBV18 and TRBJ1-4; no definite D call. Germline-derived CDR1 and CDR2 are KGHSH and LQKENI. V lost 6 bases and J 1 base, leaving 9 bases between the germline ends. CDR3 length equals 14 residues. CDR3 residues: CASSERGTNEKLFF. The CDR3 DNA reads as TGTGCCAGCTCTGAACGGGGAACTAATGAAAAACTGTTTTTT.

This clone showed up just a few times. The chain links TRBV11-2 to TRBJ1-1, with 8 bases matching TRBD1. J lost 6 bases, V lost 3 bases, and 6 bases had no gene match. The germline V gene encodes CDR1 SGHAT and CDR2 FQNNGV. The CDR3 covers 14 residues. CDR3 residues: CASSFHGTGSEAFF. CDR3 in DNA: TGTGCCAGCAGCTTTCACGGGACAGGTTCTGAAGCTTTCTTT.

The V gene is TRBV6-5, the J gene TRBJ2-4, with D tentatively TRBD2 (5 bases). The V gene's germline CDR1 is MNHEY and CDR2 SVGAGI. V was trimmed by 0 bases and J by 5 bases, leaving 11 bases between them. The CDR3 runs to 15 residues. Written as DNA, the CDR3 is TGTGCCAGCAGTTACTCGATACTAGGCCAAAACATTCAGTACTTC. Encoded protein: CASSYSILGQNIQYF.

This clone was picked up a small number of times. V and J are TRBV7-8 and TRBJ1-2; no reliable D call. The CDR3 contains 16 residues. The V gene lost 5 bases and the J gene lost 4 bases, with 20 bases spanning the gap. Germline CDR1 is SGHVS and CDR2 is FQNEAQ. The CDR3 region has the DNA TGTGCCAGCAGCGTCGGGGTGCCCTACCGGGGCTATGGCTACACCTTC. This translates into CASSVGVPYRGYGYTF.

The rearrangement links TRBV29-1 to TRBJ1-1; D might be TRBD1 (5 bases). CDR1 and CDR2 (germline): SQVTM, ANQGSEA. This CDR3 has 15 amino acids. V lost 5 bases and J lost 6, with 22 bases in between. Written as DNA, the CDR3 is TGCAGCGTTTCCCCCCCGGGGGACCAGCGGTCTGAAGCTTTCTTT. It translates to CSVSPPGDQRSEAFF.

The chain recombines TRBV28 with TRBJ1-6; 7 bases map to TRBD1. J gave up 9 bases and V 2 bases, and 13 bases lay outside the gene matches. Germline V gene lookup returns CDR1 MDHEN and CDR2 SYDVKM. CDR3 length: 17 residues. The CDR3 DNA reads TGTGCCAGCAGTTTAATGCGAGACAGGGCGGCCTTTTCACCCCTCCACTTT. As protein: CASSLMRDRAAFSPLHF.

The gene calls are TRBV7-9 and TRBJ2-5, with 12 bases aligning to TRBD2. The CDR3 extends over 15 amino acids. The trim removed 4 bases at V and 3 bases at J, leaving 3 bases unmatched. The germline gives CDR1 SEHNR, CDR2 FQNEAQ (reference sequence). This CDR3 is CASSSGLAGKETQYF. The CDR3 nucleotides are TGTGCCAGCAGCTCCGGACTAGCGGGAAAAGAGACCCAGTACTTC.